Included here is one T cell receptor (beta chain) sequence, with context. This CDR3 comprises 13 residues. Germline V lookup: CDR1 SEHNR, CDR2 FQNEAQ (reference sequence). V was trimmed by 5 bases and J by 0 bases, leaving 6 bases between them. This record belongs to a study of T cell changes during pregnancy in multiple sclerosis. Here immunoSEQ multiplex PCR was the method, and the copy in TCRdb shows in-frame clones only, minus some. This table holds about 97,000 clones, roughly nine tenths found once. This TCR came from a female donor in good health, enrolled as a control in a pregnancy study. The material sequenced was peripheral blood, taken in the second trimester of pregnancy. The rearrangement links TRBV7-9 to TRBJ2-3, with unresolved D. CDR3 bases: TGTGCCAGCAGCCGTCTAAGCACAGATACGCAGTATTTT. Protein: CASSRLSTDTQYF.